This T cell receptor beta chain was profiled in a study of blood T cell repertoires in COVID-19. Study context: COVID-19 samples from acute and convalescent phases originated in the United States, Italy and Spain. PBMCs, B-cell-depleted T cells, or T cells provided the cDNA or gDNA that made up the material.

Under the authors' procedure: Amplification with reference gene primers provided the estimates of nucleated cell counts. Here immunoSEQ multiplex PCR was the method, and the copy in TCRdb shows in-frame clones only, minus some. V, J and clone size are those of that table, while D and trimming were read from the DNA. The sample has approximately 210,000 clones; around four fifths are singletons. With 4 bases clipped from V and 5 bases from J, the junction kept 12 bases outside the gene matches. This CDR3 comprises 16 residues. Germline CDR1 reads MGHRA; CDR2 reads YSYEKL. The clonotype was recovered from a woman aged 70-85 years with active or convalescent COVID-19. The chain couples TRBV4-1 to TRBJ2-5; 8 bases are shared with TRBD2. Sequencing was carried out using peripheral blood. CDR3 nucleotide sequence: TGCGCCAGCAGCCGGCATCCAGCGGGAGTGCCTGAGACCCAGTACTTC. This sequence encodes CASSRHPAGVPETQYF.